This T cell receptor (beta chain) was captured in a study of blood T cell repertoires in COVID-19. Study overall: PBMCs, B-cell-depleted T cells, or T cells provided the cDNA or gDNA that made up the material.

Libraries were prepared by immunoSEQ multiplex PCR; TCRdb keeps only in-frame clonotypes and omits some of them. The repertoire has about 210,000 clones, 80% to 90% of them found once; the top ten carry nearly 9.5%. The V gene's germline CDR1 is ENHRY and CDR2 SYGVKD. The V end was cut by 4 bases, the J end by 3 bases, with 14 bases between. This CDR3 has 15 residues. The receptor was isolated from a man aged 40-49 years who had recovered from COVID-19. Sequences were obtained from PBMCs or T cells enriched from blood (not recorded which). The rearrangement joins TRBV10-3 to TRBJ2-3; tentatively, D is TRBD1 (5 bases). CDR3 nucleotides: TGTGCCATCAGTGGCTTAGCAGGGTTAACAGATACGCAGTATTTT. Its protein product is CAISGLAGLTDTQYF.